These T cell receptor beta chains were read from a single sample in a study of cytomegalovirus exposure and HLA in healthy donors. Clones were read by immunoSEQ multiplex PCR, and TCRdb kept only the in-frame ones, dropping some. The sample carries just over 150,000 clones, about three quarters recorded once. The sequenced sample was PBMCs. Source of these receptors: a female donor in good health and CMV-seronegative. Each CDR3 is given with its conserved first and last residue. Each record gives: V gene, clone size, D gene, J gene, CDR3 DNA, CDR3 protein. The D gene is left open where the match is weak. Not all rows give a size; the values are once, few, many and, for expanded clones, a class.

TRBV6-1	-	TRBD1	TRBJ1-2	TGTGCCAGCCGTCCCGGGACAGTCTATGGCTACACCTTC	CASRPGTVYGYTF
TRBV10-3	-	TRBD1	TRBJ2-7	TGTGCCATCAGTGAAAAGGGACAGGGGGTCACCTACGAGCAGTACTTC	CAISEKGQGVTYEQYF
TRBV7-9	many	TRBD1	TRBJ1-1	TGTGCCAGCAGCCTACAGGGGGCGAATGAAGCTTTCTTT	CASSLQGANEAFF
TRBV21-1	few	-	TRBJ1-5	TGTGCCAGCAGCAAAGCACCCGGAGACAATCAGCCCCAGCATTTT	CASSKAPGDNQPQHF
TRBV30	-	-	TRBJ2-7	TGTGCCTGGAGTGTATTGGCAGGTTCCTACGAGCAGTACTTC	CAWSVLAGSYEQYF
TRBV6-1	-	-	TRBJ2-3	TGTGCCAGCAGTGGTGGACTTGGGGGCACAGATACGCAGTATTTT	CASSGGLGGTDTQYF
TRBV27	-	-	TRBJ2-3	TGTGCCAGCAGTTTAGGAGCGGGCCTCACAGATACGCAGTATTTT	CASSLGAGLTDTQYF
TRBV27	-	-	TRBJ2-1	TGTGCCAGCAGTTTTCGCAGGGCGGCCTACAATGAGCAGTTCTTC	CASSFRRAAYNEQFF
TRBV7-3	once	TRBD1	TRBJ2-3	TGTGCCAGCAGCAGGGACAGGGGCGCAGATACGCAGTATTTT	CASSRDRGADTQYF
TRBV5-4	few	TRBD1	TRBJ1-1	TGTGCCAGCAGATCGACAGGGGAGAGGACTGAAGCTTTCTTT	CASRSTGERTEAFF
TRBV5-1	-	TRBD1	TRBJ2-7	TGCGCCAGCAGCTTAGGGACAGGGGGCTACGAGCAGTACTTC	CASSLGTGGYEQYF
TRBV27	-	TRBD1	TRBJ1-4	TGTGCCAGCAGTTTTCTCGACCCAACAGGGGCTAATGAAAAACTGTTTTTT	CASSFLDPTGANEKLFF
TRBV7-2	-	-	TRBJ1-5	TGTGCCAGCAGCCCTGCGGAAGTCGATCAGCCCCAGCATTTT	CASSPAEVDQPQHF
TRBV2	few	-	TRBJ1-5	TGTGCCAGCAGGCACAGGGCGGGAGAATACAATCAGCCCCAGCATTTT	CASRHRAGEYNQPQHF
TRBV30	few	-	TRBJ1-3	TGTGCCTGGGGTCCTTACAGGTTCTCTGGAAACACCATATATTTT	CAWGPYRFSGNTIYF
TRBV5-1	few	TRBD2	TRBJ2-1	TGCGCCAGCAGCCTGAGCGGGAGGGGGCAGTTCTTC	CASSLSGRGQFF
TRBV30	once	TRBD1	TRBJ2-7	TGTGCCTGGGGGGGACAGCCCTACGAGCAGTACTTC	CAWGGQPYEQYF
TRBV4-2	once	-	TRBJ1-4	TGTGCCAGCAGCCAAGTTATCCAGGCTCAACCCTTGGGAGCTAATGAAAAACTGTTTTTT	CASSQVIQAQPLGANEKLFF
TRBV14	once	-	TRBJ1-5	TGTGCCAGCAGCCTCAGCGGTCAGCCCCAGCATTTT	CASSLSGQPQHF
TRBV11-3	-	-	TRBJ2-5	TGTGCCAGCAGCTTAGAACGGGGAGAGACCCAGTACTTC	CASSLERGETQYF
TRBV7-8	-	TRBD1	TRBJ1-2	TGTGCCAGCAGGCCCCGGACAGGACTCTATGGCTACACCTTC	CASRPRTGLYGYTF
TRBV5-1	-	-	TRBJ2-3	TGCGCCAGCAGCCCCATGGGGGGGGGCCCGGGAGATACGCAGTATTTT	CASSPMGGGPGDTQYF
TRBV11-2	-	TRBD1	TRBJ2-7	TGTGCCAGCAGGACCGGGACAGGGGGCTCCTACGAGCAGTACTTC	CASRTGTGGSYEQYF
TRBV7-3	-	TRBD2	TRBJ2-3	TGTGCCAGCAGCCCACAGACTAGCGGGAGGCCTTACACAGATACGCAGTATTTT	CASSPQTSGRPYTDTQYF
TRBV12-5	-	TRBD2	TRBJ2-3	TGTGCTAGTGGTCTTGGACTAGCGGGAGTCGCAGATACGCAGTATTTT	CASGLGLAGVADTQYF
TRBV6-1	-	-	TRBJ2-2	TGTGCCAGCAGTTATACGGTGAACACCGGGGAGCTGTTTTTT	CASSYTVNTGELFF
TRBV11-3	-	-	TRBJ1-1	TGTGCCAGCAGCTTATTTAGCAACACTGAAGCTTTCTTT	CASSLFSNTEAFF
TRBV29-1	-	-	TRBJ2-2	TGCAGCGTTGAGGCTAGCCTACACGGGGAGCTGTTTTTT	CSVEASLHGELFF
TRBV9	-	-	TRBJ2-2	TGTGCCAGCAGCGTAGGCGGGACTCCGAACACCGGGGAGCTGTTTTTT	CASSVGGTPNTGELFF
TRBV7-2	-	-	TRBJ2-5	TGTGCCAGCAGCTTTGGCAGCCAAGAGACCCAGTACTTC	CASSFGSQETQYF
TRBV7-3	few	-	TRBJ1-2	TGTGCCAGCAGCCCAGGGCGGAGTTATGGCTACACCTTC	CASSPGRSYGYTF
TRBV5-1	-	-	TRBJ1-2	TGCGCCAGCAGCTTGGGTGGGACACCGTCTCCAAACTATGGCTACACCTTC	CASSLGGTPSPNYGYTF
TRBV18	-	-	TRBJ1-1	TGTGCCACCGGTGGGGCCCAGGATGAAGCTTTCTTT	CATGGAQDEAFF
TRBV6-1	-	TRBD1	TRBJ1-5	TGTGCCAGCAACAACAGGGGGTTGAACAATCAGCCCCAGCATTTT	CASNNRGLNNQPQHF
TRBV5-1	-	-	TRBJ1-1	TGCGCCAGCAGCCGCGATAACACTGAAGCTTTCTTT	CASSRDNTEAFF
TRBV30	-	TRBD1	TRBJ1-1	TGTGCCTGGAGTGTACTGGACAGGTCGAACACTGAAGCTTTCTTT	CAWSVLDRSNTEAFF
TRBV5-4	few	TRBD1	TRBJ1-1	TGTGCCAGCAGCACCGACAGGGTTGCTGAAGCTTTCTTT	CASSTDRVAEAFF
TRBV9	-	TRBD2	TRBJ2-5	TGTGCCAGCAGCGTAAAAAGCGGGAAAGAGACCCAGTACTTC	CASSVKSGKETQYF
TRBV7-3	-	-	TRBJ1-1	TGTGCCAGCAGCTTGAGCAGGGTAACTGAAGCTTTCTTT	CASSLSRVTEAFF
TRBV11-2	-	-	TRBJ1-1	TGTGCCAGCAGAGCAGGCTATACGAACACTGAAGCTTTCTTT	CASRAGYTNTEAFF
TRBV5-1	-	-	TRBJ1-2	TGCGCCAGCAGCTTGGCCGACAGTCACCGGTATGGCTACACCTTC	CASSLADSHRYGYTF
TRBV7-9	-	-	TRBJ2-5	TGTGCCAGCAGCCCTCCGGACACGTGGAGAGAGACCCAGTACTTC	CASSPPDTWRETQYF
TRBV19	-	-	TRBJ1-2	TGTGCCAGTACCAGGCGGGCAAACTATGGCTACACCTTC	CASTRRANYGYTF
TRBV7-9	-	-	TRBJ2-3	TGTGCCAGCAGCTTAACGGGAAGAAATACGCAGTATTTT	CASSLTGRNTQYF
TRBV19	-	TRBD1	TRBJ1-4	TGTGCCAGTAGTATAGATCCGGCAGGGGGAACTAATGAAAAACTGTTTTTT	CASSIDPAGGTNEKLFF
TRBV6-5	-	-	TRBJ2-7	TGTGCCAGCAGCCGACGACATTCCCACTACGAGCAGTACTTC	CASSRRHSHYEQYF
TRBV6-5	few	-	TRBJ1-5	TGTGCCAGCAGCGTCGGGGGGCAAGGCAATCAGCCCCAGCATTTT	CASSVGGQGNQPQHF
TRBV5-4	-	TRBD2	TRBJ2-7	TGTGCCAGCAGCTCTACACTAGCGGGGCTACGTAGGCAGTACTTC	CASSSTLAGLRRQYF
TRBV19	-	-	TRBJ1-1	TGTGCCAGTAGGCCCAGGGCAGGGACTGAAGCTTTCTTT	CASRPRAGTEAFF
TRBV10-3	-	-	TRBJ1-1	TGTGCCATCAGTGTGCAGGGAGGATCCACTGAAGCTTTCTTT	CAISVQGGSTEAFF
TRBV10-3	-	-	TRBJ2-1	TGTGCCATCAGGACTATTTACAATGAGCAGTTCTTC	CAIRTIYNEQFF
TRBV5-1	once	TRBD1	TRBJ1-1	TGCGCCAGCAGCCCAGGTAATCCGGGACAGACTGAAGCTTTCTTT	CASSPGNPGQTEAFF
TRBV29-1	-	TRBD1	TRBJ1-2	TGCAGCGTTGGGGGGGGACAGGGGGCGCGAGGCTACACCTTC	CSVGGGQGARGYTF